The 23 T cell receptor beta chains in this list originate from one sample, sequenced in a study of cytomegalovirus exposure and HLA in healthy donors. The PCR was carried out with 60 Vbeta primers and 13 Jbeta primers. The data were produced by immunoSEQ multiplex PCR, yet TCRdb's version contains in-frame clones alone and is incomplete. The sample lists under 150,000 clones, roughly four fifths occurring once. Sequenced material: PBMCs. These receptor sequences come from a woman in her late teens or twenties in good health and CMV-seronegative.

V is TRBV7-9 and J is TRBJ2-7, with TRBD2 matching 10 bases. This CDR3 spans 16 amino acids. From germline, CDR1 is SEHNR and CDR2 FQNEAQ (reference sequence). The J segment lost 2 bases and the V segment lost 2 bases, leaving 6 bases of the junction unmatched. The chain's CDR3 is CASSLNLAGVAYEQYF. In DNA, the CDR3 is TGTGCCAGCAGCTTAAACCTAGCGGGAGTTGCCTACGAGCAGTACTTC.

The J gene is TRBJ1-1, the V gene TRBV29-1, with 8 bases matching TRBD1. V was pared by 3 bases and J by 2 bases, with 5 bases of the junction left unmatched. CDR1 is SQVTM, CDR2 ANQGSEA, per germline. This CDR3 comprises 14 residues. CDR3 amino acids: CSVDRDRTNTEAFF. CDR3 bases: TGCAGCGTTGACAGGGACAGGACAAACACTGAAGCTTTCTTT.

The chain joins TRBV6-5 to TRBJ1-3; no reliable D call. Per the germline V gene, CDR1 is MNHEY and CDR2 is SVGAGI. V was trimmed by 5 bases and J by 3 bases, leaving 11 bases between them. The CDR3 loop spans 14 amino acids. CDR3 loop: CASSEEGGGNTIYF. In nucleotides, the CDR3 is TGTGCCAGCAGTGAGGAGGGAGGTGGAAACACCATATATTTT.

This clone was picked up a small number of times. The chain recombines TRBV7-2 with TRBJ1-3; no clear D. Germline V gene sequence: CDR1 SGHTA, CDR2 FQGNSA. The CDR3 extends over 15 amino acids. V was cut by 3 bases and J by 0 bases, with 9 bases left in between. Here the CDR3 reads CASSFNSFSGNTIYF. CDR3 coding DNA: TGTGCCAGCAGCTTTAACAGTTTCTCTGGAAACACCATATATTTT.

This sequence joins TRBV6-5 and TRBJ1-5; TRBD1 is a possible D gene (6 bases). CDR1 is MNHEY and CDR2 is SVGAGI in the germline V gene. The CDR3 runs to 15 residues. V lost 5 bases to trimming and J lost 2 bases, with 13 bases between them. CDR3 coding DNA: TGTGCCAGCAGTCCGCTAGACAGGCGCAATCAGCCCCAGCATTTT. It specifies CASSPLDRRNQPQHF.

The chain recombines TRBV5-1 with TRBJ1-1; D remains unclear. Deletions cut 0 bases from V and 5 bases from J, with 11 bases between. The germline gives CDR1 SGHRS, CDR2 YFSETQ. The CDR3 contains 14 residues. The CDR3 reads CASSLEQIGTEAFF. The CDR3 region has the DNA TGCGCCAGCAGCTTGGAACAGATTGGGACTGAAGCTTTCTTT. Complete variable domain (other parts from reference TRBV5-1 and TRBJ1-1): KAGVTQTPRYLIKTRGQQVTLSCSPISGHRSVSWYQQTPGQGLQFLFEYFSETQRNKGNFPGRFSGRQFSNSRSEMNVSTLELGDSALYLCASSLEQIGTEAFFGQGTRLTVV.

This chain joins TRBV6-1 and TRBJ1-2, with D maybe TRBD1 (5 bases). Germline V gene data show CDR1 as MNHNS and CDR2 as SASEGT. The ends were cut back, 8 bases at V and 5 bases at J, with 21 bases in the middle. This CDR3 contains 15 residues. In DNA, the CDR3 is TGTGCCAGCGGGGGAGGCAGGGCCAGCCTATATGGCTACACCTTC. This sequence encodes CASGGGRASLYGYTF.

The V call is TRBV30, the J call TRBJ1-5; D is perhaps TRBD1 (5 bases). The CDR3 contains 13 residues. Germline V CDR1 and CDR2: GTSNPN, SVGIG (reference sequence). V lost 2 bases and J 4 bases, leaving 9 bases between the germline ends. CDR3 loop: CAWSSGGNQPQHF. The DNA of the CDR3 is TGTGCCTGGAGTTCGGGGGGGAATCAGCCCCAGCATTTT.

This clone was counted a few times. The chain combines TRBV4-2 with TRBJ2-5; a weak D match, TRBD1 (6 bases). This CDR3 is 15 amino acids long. Deletions cut 1 base from V and 4 bases from J, with 13 bases between. Germline-derived CDR1 and CDR2 are LGHNA and YNFKEQ. The CDR3: CASSQASGGGETQYF. The CDR3 coding sequence is TGTGCCAGCAGCCAAGCTTCTGGGGGCGGAGAGACCCAGTACTTC.

The rearrangement joins TRBV5-1 to TRBJ1-2; no clear D. The CDR3 contains 13 residues. V dropped 4 bases and J dropped 1 base, with 8 bases sitting between them. CDR1 SGHRS and CDR2 YFSETQ come from the germline V gene. In DNA form, the CDR3 reads TGCGCCAGCAGCCAGAGCGATAACTATGGCTACACCTTC. The encoded protein is CASSQSDNYGYTF.

The chain couples TRBV5-4 to TRBJ1-4; TRBD1 agrees at 10 bases. Germline V lookup: CDR1 SGHNT, CDR2 YYREEE (reference sequence). This CDR3 has 15 amino acids. The junction had 4 bases not matched to a gene; V was cut back by 4 bases and J by 4 bases. The CDR3 bases are TGTGCCAGCAGCCGGGACAGGGGCCTTAATGAAAAACTGTTTTTT. This translates into CASSRDRGLNEKLFF.

The chain links TRBV11-3 to TRBJ1-1; D ambiguous. This CDR3 region has 13 residues. Germline values: CDR1 SGHNT, CDR2 YENEEA. Trimming took 10 bases from V and 3 from J, leaving 15 bases between them. CDR3 loop: CATMEGWHTEAFF. CDR3 bases: TGTGCCACGATGGAGGGTTGGCACACTGAAGCTTTCTTT. Drawing the rest from reference TRBV11-3 and TRBJ1-1, the complete variable domain is EAGVVQSPRYKIIEKKQPVAFWCNPISGHNTLYWYLQNLGQGPELLIRYENEEAVDDSQLPKDRFSAERLKGVDSTLKIQPAELGDSAVYLCATMEGWHTEAFFGQGTRLTVV.

V is TRBV5-5 and J is TRBJ2-7; 9 positions agree with TRBD1. The V and J ends lost 4 bases and 5 bases, in that order; junction bases with no gene match: 7. In germline, CDR1 is SGHKS, CDR2 YYEKEE (reference sequence). CDR3 length: 14 amino acids. For the CDR3, the DNA is TGTGCCAGCAGCGGAGGGACAGGGAGCCACGAGCAGTACTTC. Protein product: CASSGGTGSHEQYF.

The chain joins TRBV7-9 to TRBJ2-7; TRBD1 is a possible D gene (6 bases). Germline loops: CDR1 SEHNR, CDR2 FQNEAQ (reference sequence). The CDR3 runs to 16 residues. V shed 9 bases and J shed 3 bases, with 24 bases lying between them. The CDR3 spells CASEKKQGNRFYEQYF. The CDR3, as DNA: TGTGCCAGTGAAAAGAAACAGGGAAACAGATTCTACGAGCAGTACTTC.

This clone came up a few times. V is TRBV5-8 and J is TRBJ1-5; no clear D gene. Per germline, CDR1 SGHTS and CDR2 YDEGEE. The V gene lost 4 bases and the J gene lost 2 bases, with 13 bases spanning the gap. The length of the CDR3 is 15 residues. The CDR3 coding sequence is TGTGCCAGCAGCCCAGACACGTCGGGCAATCAGCCCCAGCATTTT. Translated: CASSPDTSGNQPQHF.

This clone turned up a few times. The rearrangement joins TRBV7-8 to TRBJ2-3; 11 positions match TRBD2. Trimming removed 8 bases from V and 6 bases from J; junction bases left unmatched: 7. The CDR3 extends over 14 amino acids. CDR1 is SGHVS and CDR2 is FQNEAQ in the germline V gene. The CDR3 DNA sequence: TGTGCCAGCTTAGCGGGAGGGGGGCTGGATACGCAGTATTTT. Amino acids: CASLAGGGLDTQYF.

The V and J genes are TRBV7-6 and TRBJ2-3; 11 bases agree with TRBD2. The CDR3 spans 17 residues. Germline V gene sequence: CDR1 SGHVS, CDR2 FNYEAQ. After removal of 5 bases from V and 1 base from J, the junction contained 8 bases not matched to a gene. CDR3 DNA sequence: TGTGCCAGCAGCCTCGCCCTAGCGGGGGGCCGCACAGATACGCAGTATTTT. Translated, it gives CASSLALAGGRTDTQYF. Full variable domain (missing parts from reference TRBV7-6 and TRBJ2-3): GAGVSQSPRYKVTKRGQDVALRCDPISGHVSLYWYRQALGQGPEFLTYFNYEAQQDKSGLPNDRFSAERPEGSISTLTIQRTEQRDSAMYRCASSLALAGGRTDTQYFGPGTRLTVL.

This clone was counted only a few times. V and J are TRBV5-5 and TRBJ2-1, with D unclear. V lost 4 bases and J lost 8, with 13 bases in between. The germline CDR1 and CDR2 sequences are SGHKS and YYEKEE (reference sequence). The CDR3 extends over 13 amino acids. The CDR3 DNA reads as TGTGCCAGCAGCCTTGGTGGAGTGGATGAGCAGTTCTTC. Protein: CASSLGGVDEQFF.

In its sample, this clone was seen a few times. The chain joins TRBV5-6 to TRBJ2-3, with D possibly matching TRBD2 (6 bases). The V and J ends lost 1 base and 6 bases respectively, with 9 bases between them. Germline loops: CDR1 SGHDT, CDR2 YYEEEE. The CDR3 length is 13 residues. CDR3 nucleotides: TGTGCCAGCAGCTTGTGGGCGGGGGATACGCAGTATTTT. This codes for CASSLWAGDTQYF.

V gene TRBV7-9 combines with J gene TRBJ2-1, with D possibly TRBD2 on 5 matching bases. Trimming cost V 1 base and J 10 bases, with 20 bases left between them. Germline-derived CDR1 and CDR2 are SEHNR and FQNEAQ (reference sequence). The CDR3 runs 16 residues. This chain's CDR3 is CASSLVGSPPIREQFF. As DNA, the CDR3 is TGTGCCAGCAGCTTAGTTGGGAGTCCCCCAATCCGAGAGCAGTTCTTC.

The chain links TRBV29-1 to TRBJ2-4; a possible D gene is TRBD1 (5 bases). In germline, CDR1 is SQVTM, CDR2 ANQGSEA. V was clipped by 4 bases and J by 5 bases, with 9 bases between them. The CDR3 is 12 amino acids. The CDR3 nucleotides read TGCAGCGTTGTACAGGTAGAAAACATTCAGTACTTC. Its translation: CSVVQVENIQYF.

The chain carries TRBV2 and TRBJ2-3; D perhaps matches TRBD2 (5 bases). The V end lost 6 bases, the J end lost 6 bases, and 13 bases lay between the germline ends. The germline CDR1 and CDR2 sequences are SNHLY and FYNNEI. The CDR3 length is 13 residues. CDR3 in amino acids: CASRGLFGDTQYF. Written as DNA, the CDR3 is TGTGCCAGCAGAGGACTGTTCGGTGATACGCAGTATTTT.

This clone was picked up one time. V gene TRBV9 combines with J gene TRBJ1-1, with D perhaps TRBD1 (5 bases). The CDR3 covers 15 residues. V was pared by 0 bases and J by 3 bases, with 12 bases between. Germline V gives CDR1 SGDLS, CDR2 YYNGEE. The CDR3 nucleotides are TGTGCCAGCAGCGTAGTGGGCAGGGAATACACTGAAGCTTTCTTT. The encoded protein is CASSVVGREYTEAFF.